The 25 T cell receptor beta chains reported below all come from one sample, sequenced in a study of blood T cells in healthy people across ages. Next came a second PCR, run for roughly 6 to 11 cycles, which used a sample-barcoded 5' primer along with a J-beta primer mix. Via MiXCR, TCRdb re-called the 5' RACE reads, giving one row per CDR3 protein. This table holds some 1.5 million distinct CDR3 sequences, roughly 30% found once. Sequencing was done on a sample of blood. These receptors were collected from a woman aged 25-40 years in good health.

This clonotype was counted a few times. The CDR3 nucleotides read TGTGCCAGCGGACGTATCTACACCTTC. It codes for CASGRIYTF. The chain couples TRBV2 to TRBJ1-2; D gene unclear. V lost 8 bases and J lost 10, with 8 bases in between. The CDR3 has 9 amino acids. The germline V gene encodes CDR1 SNHLY and CDR2 FYNNEI.

A few counts support this clonotype. The rearrangement joins TRBV11-2 to TRBJ2-7; 7 positions match TRBD2. Trimming removed 1 base from V and 4 bases from J; junction bases left unmatched: 4. Germline assignment: CDR1 SGHAT and CDR2 FQNNGV. The CDR3 runs to 14 residues. The CDR3 sequence: CASSLVLALYEQYF. CDR3 coding DNA: TGTGCCAGCAGCTTAGTACTAGCGCTGTACGAGCAGTACTTC.

At least ten counts were recorded for this clonotype. V is TRBV10-3 and J is TRBJ1-2; unclear D gene. The CDR3 runs to 15 residues. V was trimmed by 0 bases and J by 0 bases, leaving 8 bases between them. Germline V gives CDR1 ENHRY, CDR2 SYGVKD. CDR3 protein: CAISESDRANYGYTF. Written as DNA, the CDR3 is TGTGCCATCAGTGAGTCGGACCGAGCTAACTATGGCTACACCTTC.

V is TRBV30 and J is TRBJ1-5, with D hard to call. The germline V and J ends were trimmed by 2 bases and 2 bases, with 13 bases remaining between them. Germline V gene lookup returns CDR1 GTSNPN and CDR2 SVGIG (reference sequence). The CDR3 covers 15 residues. The CDR3 here is CAWSWSGEGNQPQHF. The CDR3 DNA follows: TGTGCCTGGAGTTGGTCCGGGGAAGGCAATCAGCCCCAGCATTTT.

This chain uses TRBV2 with TRBJ2-5, with D maybe TRBD2 (6 bases). TRBJ2-7 explains the end of the DNA better; the J call may be wrong. The CDR3 length is 13 residues. The V gene's germline CDR1 is SNHLY and CDR2 FYNNEI. The CDR3 DNA reads TGTGCCAGGGTGAAGGACCGGGGGTCCGAGCAGTACTTC. Its protein product is CARVKDRGSEQYF.

This clonotype has a handful of counts. J is TRBJ1-1 and V is TRBV4-3, with D perhaps TRBD1 (6 bases). The germline CDR1 and CDR2 sequences are LGHNA and YSLEER. V gave up 4 bases and J gave up 6 bases, with 15 bases separating them. CDR3 size: 14 residues. The CDR3 nucleotides are TGCGCCAGCAGCCCTGGGGGGGCGAGGGCTGAAGCTTTCTTT. Translated, it gives CASSPGGARAEAFF.

Turning to this clonotype: One base away lies a much larger clone, so this may be a sequencing read error. The J gene is TRBJ1-5, the V gene TRBV2, with D perhaps matching TRBD1 (5 bases). Looked up from germline, CDR1 is SNHLY and CDR2 is FYNNEI. The V and J ends lost 8 bases and 5 bases respectively, with 19 bases between them. The CDR3 is 15 residues long. CDR3 amino acids: CASWDDGGSYQPQHF. Here the CDR3 DNA reads TGTGCCAGCTGGGACGACGGGGGATCCTATCAGCCCCAGCATTTT.

The chain is built from TRBV19 and TRBJ2-7; D not resolved. CDR3 length: 14 residues. Germline V gene sequence: CDR1 LNHDA, CDR2 SQIVND (reference sequence). V was pared by 4 bases and J by 5 bases, with 15 bases between. CDR3 nucleotide sequence: TGTGCCAGTAGTAATCCGGGTTATACCCACGAGCAGTACTTC. The encoded protein is CASSNPGYTHEQYF.

The rearrangement uses TRBV6-5 and TRBJ1-2; D perhaps matches TRBD1 (5 bases). The CDR3 is made up of 15 amino acids. Germline V gives CDR1 MNHEY, CDR2 SVGAGI. Trimming took off 8 bases at V and 7 bases at J, with 23 bases between the two ends. CDR3 nucleotides: TGTGCCAGCTTCGGGAGGGCCTCAGGGTTGGGTGGCTACACCTTC. It yields the protein CASFGRASGLGGYTF.

This clonotype was detected only a few times. The chain has TRBV9 and TRBJ2-5, with 7 positions matching TRBD1. CDR1 is SGDLS, CDR2 YYNGEE, per germline. V was pared by 2 bases and J by 5 bases, with 6 bases of the junction left unmatched. This CDR3 spans 14 amino acids. The CDR3 DNA is TGTGCCAGCAGCGTTTGGGACAGAATGGAGACCCAGTACTTC. Protein sequence: CASSVWDRMETQYF.

CDR3 sequence (DNA): TGCAGCGCACGAAGGGCCGAGAAGGATGGGCAGTTCTTC. Amino acids: CSARRAEKDGQFF. V is TRBV29-1 and J is TRBJ2-1, with D unresolved. Deletions cut 7 bases from V and 12 bases from J, with 22 bases between. This CDR3 contains 13 residues. The germline V gene encodes CDR1 SQVTM and CDR2 ANQGSEA.

This clonotype appeared once. One junction end disagrees with the germline gene, perhaps due to a read error. The chain uses TRBV7-3 and TRBJ1-1, with D maybe TRBD1 (5 bases). CDR3 size: 15 residues. Germline assignment: CDR1 SGHTA and CDR2 FQGTGA. CDR3 amino acids: CASSSVGGMDTVAFF. CDR3 DNA sequence: TGTGCCAGCAGTTCCGTGGGGGGGATGGACACTGTAGCTTTCTTT. Looking up the rest from reference TRBV7-3 and TRBJ1-1 gives the full variable domain: GAGVSQTPSNKVTEKGKYVELRCDPISGHTALYWYRQSLGQGPEFLIYFQGTGAADDSGLPNDRFFAVRPEGSVSTLKIQRTERGDSAVYLCASSSVGGMDTVAFFGQGTRLTVV.

Comments on this clonotype: Its ends do not fully match the called genes, so a read error is possible. The CDR3 region has the DNA TGTGTCATCAAGGGGGTAGCGGGGGACGAGCAGTACTTC. Protein: CVIKGVAGDEQYF. V usage is TRBV10-3 and J usage is TRBJ2-7; 9 bases align to TRBD2. Germline CDR1 reads ENHRY; CDR2 reads SYGVKD. This CDR3 is built from 13 residues.

There are a few counts of this clonotype. This sequence joins TRBV20-1 and TRBJ1-1; TRBD1 might be the D (5 bases). This CDR3 has 16 amino acids. Looked up from germline, CDR1 is DFQATT and CDR2 is SNEGSKA (reference sequence). Trimming took off 5 bases at V and 0 bases at J, with 19 bases between the two ends. The CDR3 here is CSAPPGVAGMNTEAFF. The CDR3, as DNA: TGCAGTGCTCCGCCGGGGGTGGCGGGGATGAACACTGAAGCTTTCTTT.

This clonotype was recorded at least ten times. The chain links TRBV4-3 to TRBJ2-1; 8 positions agree with TRBD2. The CDR3 covers 15 residues. The germline V gene has CDR1 LGHNA and CDR2 YSLEER. J was trimmed by 4 bases and V by 3 bases; bases with no gene match: 5. This chain's CDR3 is CASSHQRESYNEQFF. The CDR3 nucleotides read TGCGCCAGCAGCCATCAGCGGGAGAGTTACAATGAGCAGTTCTTC.

There are a few counts of this clonotype. The chain couples TRBV12-3 or TRBV12-4 to TRBJ1-2, with D hard to call. This CDR3 spans 13 amino acids. Trimming took off 0 bases at V and 8 bases at J, with 10 bases between the two ends. The CDR3 sequence: CASSLAAGRGYTF. DNA for the CDR3: TGTGCCAGCAGTTTAGCCGCAGGTCGGGGCTACACCTTC.

This clonotype was found a few times. The chain has TRBV12-3 or TRBV12-4 and TRBJ2-2; the match to TRBD1 covers 10 bases. The CDR3 runs to 14 residues. The V segment lost 5 bases and the J segment 5 bases; nucleotides outside the gene matches: 2. Here the CDR3 reads CASSGTGVTGELFF. CDR3 nucleotide sequence: TGTGCCAGCAGTGGGACAGGGGTTACCGGGGAGCTGTTTTTT.

This chain links TRBV12-3 or TRBV12-4 with TRBJ2-5; D perhaps matches TRBD1 (6 bases). Matching the DNA end better, TRBJ2-7 makes the J call doubtful. The CDR3 loop spans 14 amino acids. The CDR3 loop reads CASRRQEISYEQYF. CDR3 coding DNA: TGTGCCAGCAGGCGACAGGAGATCTCCTACGAGCAGTACTTC.

This clonotype was picked up a small number of times. CDR3 DNA sequence: TGTGCCAGCAGCCAAGGACACACAGATACGCAGTATTTT. It specifies CASSQGHTDTQYF. The chain has TRBV3-1 and TRBJ2-3; unclear D gene. The CDR3 covers 13 residues. The germline gives CDR1 LGHDT, CDR2 YNNKEL (reference sequence). Trimming stripped 1 base from V and 2 bases from J, with 4 bases between.

In regard to this clonotype: A much larger clone sits a single nucleotide away, making a read error possible. The rearrangement uses TRBV29-1 and TRBJ2-1; perhaps TRBD1 as D (6 bases). V was cut by 4 bases and J by 8 bases, with 15 bases left in between. Germline loops: CDR1 SQVTM, CDR2 ANQGSEA. The CDR3 contains 13 residues. DNA for the CDR3: TGCAGCGTTGCAACAGGGTGGGACGATGAGCAGTTCTTC. Its translation is CSVATGWDDEQFF.

Turning to this clonotype: A much larger clone is a single base away; this may be a read error. V gene TRBV5-1 combines with J gene TRBJ2-4; 15 bases align to TRBD2. Germline CDR1 and CDR2: SGHRS and YFSETQ. V lost 4 bases and J lost 13; bases outside the gene matches: 12. The CDR3 covers 16 residues. The CDR3 sequence: CASSGGTSGRSNEQYF. DNA for the CDR3: TGCGCCAGCAGCGGAGGGACTAGCGGGAGGAGCAATGAGCAGTACTTC.

Concerning this clonotype: It is likely a read error, because the conserved phenylalanine at the end of the CDR3 is missing. The rearrangement joins TRBV6-6 to TRBJ1-2; D is uncertain. Germline CDR1 reads MNHNY; CDR2 reads SVGAGI (reference sequence). V gave up 2 bases and J gave up 0 bases, with 7 bases separating them. The CDR3 has 14 residues. CDR3 bases: TGTGCCAGCAGTTACGCCGAAGCTAACTATGGCTACACCCTC. Translating it yields CASSYAEANYGYTL.

This clonotype was picked up a small number of times. The chain joins TRBV10-3 to TRBJ1-1; TRBD1 might be the D (5 bases). Between the trimmed V and J ends, which lost 6 bases and 3 bases, there was a span of 11 bases. Per germline, CDR1 ENHRY and CDR2 SYGVKD. This CDR3 has 13 residues. CDR3 bases: TGTGCCATCAGGACAGTCATGGACACTGAAGCTTTCTTT. This encodes CAIRTVMDTEAFF.

CDR3 sequence (DNA): TGCAGTGGGGACGGCTCCTACAATGAGCAGTTCTTC. Protein sequence: CSGDGSYNEQFF. V is TRBV20-1 and J is TRBJ2-1; D assignment may be TRBD1 or TRBD2 (5 bases each). V gave up 7 bases and J gave up 0 bases, with 7 bases separating them. Germline V gene data show CDR1 as DFQATT and CDR2 as SNEGSKA (reference sequence). This CDR3 spans 12 amino acids.

At least ten counts were recorded for this clonotype. J is TRBJ2-7 and V is TRBV6-2 or TRBV6-3; D not resolved. V shed 0 bases and J shed 1 base, with 7 bases lying between them. The CDR3 has 14 amino acids. Germline assignment: CDR1 MNHEY and CDR2 SVGEGT. For the CDR3, the DNA is TGTGCCAGCAGTTACTCAGCAGCGTCCTACGAGCAGTACTTC. As protein: CASSYSAASYEQYF.